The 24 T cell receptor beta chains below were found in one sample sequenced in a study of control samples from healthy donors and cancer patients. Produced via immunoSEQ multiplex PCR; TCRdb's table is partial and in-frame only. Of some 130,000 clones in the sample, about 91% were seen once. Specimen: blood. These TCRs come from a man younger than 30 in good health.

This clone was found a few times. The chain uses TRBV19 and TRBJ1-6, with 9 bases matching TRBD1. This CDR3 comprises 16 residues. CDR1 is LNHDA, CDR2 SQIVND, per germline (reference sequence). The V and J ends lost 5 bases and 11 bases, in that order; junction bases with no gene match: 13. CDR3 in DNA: TGTGCCAGTAGTCGGCCGACCGGGACAGGGACTCCACCCCTCCACTTT. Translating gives CASSRPTGTGTPPLHF.

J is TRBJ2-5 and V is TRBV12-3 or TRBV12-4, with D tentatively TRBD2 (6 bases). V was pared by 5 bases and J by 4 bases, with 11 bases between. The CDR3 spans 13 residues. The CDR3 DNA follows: TGTGCCAGCAGTCCCGACGGGGGAGAGACCCAGTACTTC. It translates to CASSPDGGETQYF.

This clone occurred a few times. The CDR3 reads CASSDSEENEQFF. The CDR3 coding sequence is TGTGCCAGCAGTGACTCGGAGGAGAATGAGCAGTTCTTC. The J gene is TRBJ2-1, the V gene TRBV6-4; D perhaps matches TRBD2 (5 bases). Germline loops: CDR1 MRHNA, CDR2 SNTAGT. This CDR3 region has 13 residues. V was pared by 0 bases and J by 7 bases, with 7 bases between.

The CDR3 nucleotides are TGTGCCAGCAGTCGCGACGGGGCGGCCGGAAAACTGTTTTTT. It is translated as CASSRDGAAGKLFF. The J gene is TRBJ1-4, the V gene TRBV7-9, with TRBD1 as a possible D gene (5 bases). Germline V gene sequence: CDR1 SEHNR, CDR2 FQNEAQ (reference sequence). The V end was cut by 6 bases, the J end by 10 bases, with 18 bases between. This CDR3 region has 14 residues.

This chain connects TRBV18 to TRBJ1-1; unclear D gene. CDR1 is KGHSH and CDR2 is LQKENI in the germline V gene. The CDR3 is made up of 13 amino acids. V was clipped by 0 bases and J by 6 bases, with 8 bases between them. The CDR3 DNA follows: TGTGCCAGCTCACCACCATTAAAGTCTGAAGCTTTCTTT. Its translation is CASSPPLKSEAFF.

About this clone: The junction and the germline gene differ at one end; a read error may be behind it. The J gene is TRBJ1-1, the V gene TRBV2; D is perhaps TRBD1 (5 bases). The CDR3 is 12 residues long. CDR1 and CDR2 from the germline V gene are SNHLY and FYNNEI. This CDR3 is CRSGDRTWEAFF. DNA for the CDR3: TGCCGGTCGGGGGACCGGACCTGGGAAGCTTTCTTT. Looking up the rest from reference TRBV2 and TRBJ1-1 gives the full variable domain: EPEVTQTPSHQVTQMGQEVILRCVPISNHLYFYWYRQILGQKVEFLVSFYNNEISEKSEIFDDQFSVERPDGSNFTLKIRSTKLEDSAMYFCRSGDRTWEAFFGQGTRLTVV.

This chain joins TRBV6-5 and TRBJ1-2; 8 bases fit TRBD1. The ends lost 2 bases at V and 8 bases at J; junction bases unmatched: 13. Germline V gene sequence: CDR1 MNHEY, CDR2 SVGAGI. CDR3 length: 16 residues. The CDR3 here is CASSYTLQGALRGYTF. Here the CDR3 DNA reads TGTGCCAGCAGTTACACACTCCAGGGGGCCCTCCGGGGCTACACCTTC.

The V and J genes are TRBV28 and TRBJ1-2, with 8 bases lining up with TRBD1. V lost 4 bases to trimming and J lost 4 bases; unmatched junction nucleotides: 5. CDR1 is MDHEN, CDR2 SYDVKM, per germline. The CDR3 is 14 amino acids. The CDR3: CASSSRGLAYGYTF. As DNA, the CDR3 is TGTGCCAGCAGTTCCAGGGGGCTGGCCTATGGCTACACCTTC.

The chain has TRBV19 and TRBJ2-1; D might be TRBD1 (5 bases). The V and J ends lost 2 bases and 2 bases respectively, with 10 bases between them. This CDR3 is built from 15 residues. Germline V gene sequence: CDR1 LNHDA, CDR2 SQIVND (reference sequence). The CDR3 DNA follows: TGTGCCAGTAGTATAAGGGGTTCAACCTACAATGAGCAGTTCTTC. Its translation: CASSIRGSTYNEQFF.

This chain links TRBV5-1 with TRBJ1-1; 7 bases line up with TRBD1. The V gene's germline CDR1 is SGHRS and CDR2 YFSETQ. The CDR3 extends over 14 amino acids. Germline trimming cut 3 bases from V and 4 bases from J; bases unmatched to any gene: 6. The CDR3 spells CASSYEQGFTEAFF. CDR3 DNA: TGCGCCAGCAGCTATGAACAGGGGTTCACTGAAGCTTTCTTT.

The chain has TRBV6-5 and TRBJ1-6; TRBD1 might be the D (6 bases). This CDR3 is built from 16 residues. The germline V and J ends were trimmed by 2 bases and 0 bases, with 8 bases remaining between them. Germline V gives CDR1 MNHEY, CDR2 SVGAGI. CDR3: CASSYQTGSYNSPLHF. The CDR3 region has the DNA TGTGCCAGCAGTTACCAGACAGGCTCCTATAATTCACCCCTCCACTTT.

The CDR3 is CASSFAWNTEAFF. CDR3 DNA: TGTGCCAGCAGTTTCGCCTGGAACACTGAAGCTTTCTTT. The chain carries TRBV27 and TRBJ1-1; D gene ambiguous. Germline loops: CDR1 MNHEY, CDR2 SMNVEV (reference sequence). The CDR3 sequence is 13 residues long. Trimming removed 3 bases at V and 1 base at J, with 6 bases between.

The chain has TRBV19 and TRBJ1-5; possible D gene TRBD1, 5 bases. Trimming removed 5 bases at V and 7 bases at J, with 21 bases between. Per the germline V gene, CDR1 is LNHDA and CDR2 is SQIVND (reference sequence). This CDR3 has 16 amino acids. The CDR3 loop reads CASSVRQPFIMQPQHF. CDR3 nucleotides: TGTGCCAGTAGTGTTAGACAGCCCTTCATAATGCAGCCCCAGCATTTT. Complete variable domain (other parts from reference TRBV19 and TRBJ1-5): DGGITQSPKYLFRKEGQNVTLSCEQNLNHDAMYWYRQDPGQGLRLIYYSQIVNDFQKGDIAEGYSVSREKKESFPLTVTSAQKNPTAFYLCASSVRQPFIMQPQHFGDGTRLSIL.

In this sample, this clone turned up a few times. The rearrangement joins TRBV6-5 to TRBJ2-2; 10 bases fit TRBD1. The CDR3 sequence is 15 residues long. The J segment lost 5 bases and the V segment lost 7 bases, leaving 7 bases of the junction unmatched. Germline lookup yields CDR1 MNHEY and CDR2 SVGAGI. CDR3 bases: TGTGCCAGCACCCCCGGGACAGGGGAAACCGGGGAGCTGTTTTTT. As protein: CASTPGTGETGELFF.

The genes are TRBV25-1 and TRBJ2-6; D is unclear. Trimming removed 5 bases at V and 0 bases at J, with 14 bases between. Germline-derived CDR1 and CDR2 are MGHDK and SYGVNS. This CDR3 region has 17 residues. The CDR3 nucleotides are TGTGCCAGCAGTCCCCGCGGTAGGAGCTCTGGGGCCAACGTCCTGACTTTC. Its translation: CASSPRGRSSGANVLTF.

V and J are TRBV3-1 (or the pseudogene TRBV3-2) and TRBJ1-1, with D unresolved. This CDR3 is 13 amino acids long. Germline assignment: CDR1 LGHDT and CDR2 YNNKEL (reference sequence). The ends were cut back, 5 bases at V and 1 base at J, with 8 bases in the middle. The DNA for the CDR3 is TGTGCCAGCAGCACTCGAGGGAACACTGAAGCTTTCTTT. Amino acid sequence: CASSTRGNTEAFF.

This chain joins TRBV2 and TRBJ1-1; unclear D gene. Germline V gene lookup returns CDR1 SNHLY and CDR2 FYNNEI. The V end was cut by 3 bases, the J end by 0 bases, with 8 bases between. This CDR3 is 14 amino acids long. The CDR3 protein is CASSDQVMNTEAFF. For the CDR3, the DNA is TGTGCCAGCAGTGATCAGGTTATGAACACTGAAGCTTTCTTT. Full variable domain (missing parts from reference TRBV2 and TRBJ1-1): EPEVTQTPSHQVTQMGQEVILRCVPISNHLYFYWYRQILGQKVEFLVSFYNNEISEKSEIFDDQFSVERPDGSNFTLKIRSTKLEDSAMYFCASSDQVMNTEAFFGQGTRLTVV.

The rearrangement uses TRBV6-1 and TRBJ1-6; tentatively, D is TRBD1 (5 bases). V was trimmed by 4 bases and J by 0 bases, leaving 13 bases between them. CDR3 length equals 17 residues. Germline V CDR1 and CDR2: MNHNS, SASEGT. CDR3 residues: CASSVDPGGSYNSPLHF. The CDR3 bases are TGTGCCAGCAGTGTGGACCCGGGGGGCTCCTATAATTCACCCCTCCACTTT.

CDR3 region: CASSLTGAYEQYF. Here the CDR3 DNA reads TGTGCCAGCAGCTTAACAGGGGCCTACGAGCAGTACTTC. V gene TRBV5-4 combines with J gene TRBJ2-7, with 7 bases matching TRBD1. This CDR3 contains 13 residues. Germline V gives CDR1 SGHNT, CDR2 YYREEE (reference sequence). V trimming: 2 bases; J trimming: 2 bases; junction bases outside the gene matches: 1.

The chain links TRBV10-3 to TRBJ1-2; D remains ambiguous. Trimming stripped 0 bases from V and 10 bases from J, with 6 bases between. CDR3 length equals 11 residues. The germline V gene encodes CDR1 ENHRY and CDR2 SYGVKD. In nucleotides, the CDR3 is TGTGCCATCAGTGAGTCCTGGGCCTACACCTTC. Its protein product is CAISESWAYTF.

This CDR3 is CATTRGEEKLFF. The CDR3 DNA follows: TGTGCCACCACCAGGGGGGAAGAAAAACTGTTTTTT. V and J are TRBV15 and TRBJ1-4; 7 bases map to TRBD1. The CDR3 sequence is 12 residues long. Unmatched junction bases numbered 4, after V lost 7 bases and J lost 8 bases. Germline loops: CDR1 LNHNV, CDR2 YYDKDF (reference sequence).

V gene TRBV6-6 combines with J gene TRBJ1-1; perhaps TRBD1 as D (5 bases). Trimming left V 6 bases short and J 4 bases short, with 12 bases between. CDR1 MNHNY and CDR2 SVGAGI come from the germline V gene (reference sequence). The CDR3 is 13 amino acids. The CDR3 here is CASRSRQRTEAFF. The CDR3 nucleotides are TGTGCCAGCAGATCACGACAGCGCACTGAAGCTTTCTTT.

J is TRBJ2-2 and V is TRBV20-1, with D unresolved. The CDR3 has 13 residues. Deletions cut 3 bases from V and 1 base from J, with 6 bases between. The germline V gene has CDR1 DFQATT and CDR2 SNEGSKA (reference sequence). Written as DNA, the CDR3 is TGCAGTGCTAGTGCAGAGAACACCGGGGAGCTGTTTTTT. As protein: CSASAENTGELFF.

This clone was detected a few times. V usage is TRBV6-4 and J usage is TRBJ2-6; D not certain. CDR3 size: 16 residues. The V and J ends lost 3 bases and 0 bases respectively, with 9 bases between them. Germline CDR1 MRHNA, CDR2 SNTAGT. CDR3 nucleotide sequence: TGTGCCAGCAGTGAGAACGTCCACTCTGGGGCCAACGTCCTGACTTTC. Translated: CASSENVHSGANVLTF.